These T cell receptor beta chains were read from a single sample in a study of OX40 agonist ivuxolimab in advanced cancers. The assay was immunoSEQ multiplex PCR, and TCRdb's table has in-frame clones only and misses some. There are roughly 60,000 clones in the sample; 80% to 90% occur only once, and approximately 0.92% lies in the top ten. The sample consisted of CD4+ or CD8+ T cells sorted from blood, taken in a trial of the OX40 agonist ivuxolimab. These receptors were obtained from an adult with an advanced solid tumor such as melanoma, head and neck, liver or kidney cancer. CDR3s include the opening cysteine and the closing phenylalanine or tryptophan. The D gene is left open where the match is weak. Part of the rows lack a size; the others show once, few, many or a class for expanded clones.

>TRBV25-1|TRBJ2-5|-|-
TGTGCCAGCAGTGGATACGGGGGGCTCGGGGAGACCCAGTACTTC
CASSGYGGLGETQYF
>TRBV5-8|TRBJ1-5|few|-
TGTGCCAGCAGCCTATACCGGACAGCTCGGGTTGTGCCCCAGCATTTT
CASSLYRTARVVPQHF
>TRBV27|TRBJ1-5|-|-
TGTGCCAGCAGTGAGGACGTTGGCCAGCCCCAGCATTTT
CASSEDVGQPQHF
>TRBV5-4|TRBJ2-1|-|-
TGTGCCAGCAGCTACTTCTCGGGTGGCTACAATGAGCAGTTCTTC
CASSYFSGGYNEQFF
>TRBV29-1|TRBJ1-2|-|TRBD1
TGCAGCGTCCATCAGGGGACAGACGGCTACACCTTC
CSVHQGTDGYTF
>TRBV27|TRBJ1-2|once|-
TGTGCCAGTAAACCGGACAGATACTATGGCTACACCTTC
CASKPDRYYGYTF
>TRBV7-3|TRBJ2-3|-|-
TGTGCCAGCAGCTTATACGGCACAGATACGCAGTATTTT
CASSLYGTDTQYF
>TRBV7-7|TRBJ2-3|few|TRBD2
TGTGCCAGCAGCTTACACCCCCCGGGGGGAAGCGGGGGCACAGATACGCAGTATTTT
CASSLHPPGGSGGTDTQYF
>TRBV5-5|TRBJ1-5|-|-
TGTGCCAGCAGCTTGCAGGGCCGTCAGCCCCAGCATTTT
CASSLQGRQPQHF
>TRBV28|TRBJ1-5|-|-
TGTGCCAGCAGTCCCCGAAATCAGCCCCAGCATTTT
CASSPRNQPQHF
>TRBV9|TRBJ2-1|-|-
TGTGCCAGCAGCGTAAGCCCCACGAGGGACCATGAGCAGTTCTTC
CASSVSPTRDHEQFF
>TRBV5-6|TRBJ2-3|-|-
TGTGCCAGCAGCAGCTGGGGAGCTAGCACAGATACGCAGTATTTT
CASSSWGASTDTQYF
>TRBV6-5|TRBJ2-7|-|TRBD1
TGTGCCAGCAGTCCCCCGTACAGGGGGCACTACGAGCAGTACTTC
CASSPPYRGHYEQYF
>TRBV11-2|TRBJ1-6|-|TRBD1
TGTGCCAGCACGAGGACAGGGGATTCACCCCTCCACTTT
CASTRTGDSPLHF